This record concerns one TCR beta chain sequence. The sample belongs to a study of blood T cell repertoires in COVID-19. Per the authors' pipeline: From reference gene primer amplification, estimates of nucleated cell counts were derived. Libraries were prepared by immunoSEQ multiplex PCR; TCRdb keeps only in-frame clonotypes and omits some of them. For V, J and clone size, that table is used; D and trimming come from the DNA. The repertoire holds 300,000 to 350,000 clones, approximately 89% seen once, with 3.5% to 4% in the top ten. This CDR3 is built from 15 residues. Germline loops: CDR1 MNHEY, CDR2 SMNVEV (reference sequence). V was clipped by 5 bases and J by 10 bases, with 18 bases between them. Seattle patient enrollment occurred during active infection, with longitudinal follow-up thereafter.

Material: peripheral blood. The rearrangement uses TRBV27 and TRBJ1-6; D uncertain. The origin of this receptor is a woman aged 55-69 years with COVID-19, enrolled during active disease. Here the CDR3 DNA reads TGTGCCAGCAGTACCCGCCCGGGAGTGGGGTCACCCCTCCACTTT. It is translated as CASSTRPGVGSPLHF.